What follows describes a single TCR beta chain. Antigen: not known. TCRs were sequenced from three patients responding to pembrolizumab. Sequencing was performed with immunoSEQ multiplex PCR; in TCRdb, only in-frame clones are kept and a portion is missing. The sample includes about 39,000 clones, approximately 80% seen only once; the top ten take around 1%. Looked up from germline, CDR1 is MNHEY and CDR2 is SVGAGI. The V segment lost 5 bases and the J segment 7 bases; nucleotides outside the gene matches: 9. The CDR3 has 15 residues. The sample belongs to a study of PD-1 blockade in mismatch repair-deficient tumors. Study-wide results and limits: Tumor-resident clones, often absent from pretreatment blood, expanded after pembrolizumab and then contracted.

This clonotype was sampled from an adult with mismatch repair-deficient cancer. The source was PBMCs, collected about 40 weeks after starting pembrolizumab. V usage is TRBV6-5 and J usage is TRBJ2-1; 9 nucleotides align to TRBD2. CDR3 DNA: TGTGCCAGCAGTGCCCCGGGACTAGCCCTTAATGAGCAGTTCTTC. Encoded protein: CASSAPGLALNEQFF.